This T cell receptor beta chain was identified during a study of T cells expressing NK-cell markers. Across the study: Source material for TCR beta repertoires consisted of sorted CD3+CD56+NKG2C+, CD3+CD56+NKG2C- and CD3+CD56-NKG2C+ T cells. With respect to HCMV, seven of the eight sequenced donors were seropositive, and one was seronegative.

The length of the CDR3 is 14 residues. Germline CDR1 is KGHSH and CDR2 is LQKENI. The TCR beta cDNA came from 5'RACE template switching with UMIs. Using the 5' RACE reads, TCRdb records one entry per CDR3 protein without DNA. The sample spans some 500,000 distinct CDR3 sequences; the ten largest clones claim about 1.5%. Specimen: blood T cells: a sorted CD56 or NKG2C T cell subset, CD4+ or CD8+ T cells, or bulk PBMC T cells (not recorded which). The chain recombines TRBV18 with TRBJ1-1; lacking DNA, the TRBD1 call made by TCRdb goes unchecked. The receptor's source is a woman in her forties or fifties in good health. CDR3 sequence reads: CASSPTGLVTEAFF.